This TCR beta chain was observed in a study of CD8 T cells in ankylosing spondylitis (TCRdb year 2017). Background on the whole study: T cell receptor beta repertoires were profiled in healthy donors and ankylosing spondylitis patients so that disease-linked TCR variants could be found. Peripheral blood samples were taken, and synovial fluid was additionally collected from ankylosing spondylitis patients. The whole study cohort included over a hundred healthy donors and 20 to 30 ankylosing spondylitis patients. Results the study describes overall, beyond this receptor: The disease-linked clones had a CD8+ phenotype and were found at relatively low frequencies in peripheral blood. A TCR beta motif of about 8 highly homologous amino acid variants appeared characteristic of blood from ankylosing spondylitis patients. Some TCR beta motif variants had previously been reported in synovial fluid and blood of reactive arthritis patients, which suggested common disease-initiation mechanisms. According to the report, matched synovial fluid samples from ankylosing spondylitis patients were significantly enriched for the disease-linked clones.

Sequencing instrument: Illumina HiSeq 2500. Quantitative 5'-RACE with molecular barcodes was the method used to prepare the TCR beta libraries. Regarding the original processing steps: A new computational method based on a probabilistic model of VDJ rearrangement was used to identify disease-linked TCR variants. Using fastp trimming at Q25 and MiXCR clonotype assembly, TCRdb reanalyzed the public sequencing data and kept in-frame beta chains. Rows with one shared CDR3 protein collapse into an entry with the most common genes and DNA. The V and J calls follow TCRdb's processing rather than the paper's. Within this sample are roughly 300,000 distinct CDR3 sequences, with around 8% of them counted one time only. Roughly 15% of the sample comes from the top ten. CDR1 and CDR2 were assigned from the germline V gene as SGHTA and FQGTGA. Measured from the cysteine to the phenylalanine, the CDR3 is 15 residues long. Of the read, only the CDR3 DNA is kept; its 45 bases are in frame from base 1. V loses 5 bases at its end and J loses 5 bases; junction bases beyond the gene matches: 8.

Notes on this clonotype: No cognate antigen has been identified for it. The record has no base qualities; no much larger clone is one base away.

The receptor comes from a male donor with ankylosing spondylitis. Sequenced input: blood, either unsorted or a sorted T cell fraction (not recorded which). The sequence links TRBV7-3 to TRBJ1-2, with 10 bases aligning to TRBD1. This receptor has the CDR3 CASSQGQGVPYGYTF. Read as DNA, the sequence is TGTGCCAGCAGCCAAGGACAGGGGGTTCCTTATGGCTACACCTTC.